A selection of T cell receptor beta chains follows, all from one sample in a study of shared clonotypes between healthy human individuals. The protocol was immunoSEQ multiplex PCR, while the TCRdb copy is restricted to in-frame clones and leaves out a portion. The sample has over a million clones; approximately 98.5% are singletons. The sequenced sample was naive CD4+ T cells sorted from blood. The receptors were gathered from a man aged 25 to 45 in good health. CDR3s include the opening cysteine and the closing phenylalanine or tryptophan. A D gene is named only where the DNA matches it firmly. Clone sizes are given selectively: once, few, many, or a class where the clone is expanded.

D gene | clone size | J gene | V gene | CDR3 protein | CDR3 DNA
. | . | TRBJ2-2 | TRBV19 | CASSQSGPAGELFF | TGTGCCAGTAGCCAATCAGGACCTGCCGGGGAGCTGTTTTTT
TRBD2 | . | TRBJ2-5 | TRBV7-9 | CASSYRSGGGQETQYF | TGTGCCAGCAGCTACCGAAGCGGGGGGGGCCAAGAGACCCAGTACTTC
. | . | TRBJ2-2 | TRBV10-3 | CAISALGTANTGELFF | TGTGCCATCAGTGCCCTAGGAACAGCGAACACCGGGGAGCTGTTTTTT
TRBD1 | . | TRBJ2-5 | TRBV5-6 | CASSLARDRGWETQYF | TGTGCCAGCAGCTTGGCCCGGGACAGGGGATGGGAGACCCAGTACTTC
TRBD1 | . | TRBJ1-1 | TRBV29-1 | CSVDRGQTNTEAFF | TGCAGCGTAGACAGGGGGCAGACGAACACTGAAGCTTTCTTT
. | . | TRBJ2-5 | TRBV21-1 | CASSKAARRLGETQYF | TGTGCCAGCAGCAAAGCGGCTCGCAGGTTGGGCGAGACCCAGTACTTC
. | . | TRBJ2-7 | TRBV30 | CAWAGSPYEQYF | TGTGCCTGGGCAGGGAGCCCCTACGAGCAGTACTTC
. | . | TRBJ2-7 | TRBV10-3 | CAMSLGGQSYEQYF | TGTGCCATGTCACTAGGAGGACAGTCCTACGAGCAGTACTTC
. | . | TRBJ2-4 | TRBV6-1 | CASSEFWAPTAIIAKNIQYF | TGTGCCAGCAGTGAATTTTGGGCTCCAACAGCCATCATAGCCAAAAACATTCAGTACTTC
TRBD2 | . | TRBJ2-1 | TRBV28 | CASSPPGLAGGPSGNEQFF | TGTGCCAGCAGTCCCCCGGGACTAGCGGGAGGGCCTTCCGGGAATGAGCAGTTCTTC
TRBD2 | . | TRBJ2-7 | TRBV7-9 | CASTATPGLALNF | TGTGCCAGCACTGCCACCCCCGGACTAGCGCTCAACTTC
TRBD2 | . | TRBJ2-2 | TRBV5-1 | CASRLTSGSSGELFF | TGCGCCAGCAGGTTGACTAGCGGGAGCTCCGGGGAGCTGTTTTTT
. | once | TRBJ2-7 | TRBV7-8 | CASSSRLGPRISYEQYF | TGTGCCAGCAGCTCTCGACTAGGGCCCCGTATCTCCTACGAGCAGTACTTC
. | . | TRBJ2-5 | TRBV7-9 | CASSLLMETQYF | TGTGCCAGCAGCTTACTGATGGAGACCCAGTACTTC
TRBD2 | . | TRBJ2-1 | TRBV29-1 | CSVVRMVGLAGVGGNEQFF | TGCAGCGTTGTACGTATGGTGGGACTAGCGGGAGTGGGAGGCAATGAGCAGTTCTTC